This passage covers 30 T cell receptor beta chains from one sample sequenced in a study of tumor-infiltrating lymphocytes in primary liver carcinoma (dated by TCRdb to the late 2010s). Instrument used: Illumina HiSeq 2500. A constant-region primer and ProtoScript II reverse transcriptase were used to reverse-transcribe TCRbeta-specific cDNA from roughly 0.55 ug total RNA. The TCRbeta libraries were prepared through three rounds of nested multiplex PCR following a slightly modified ARM-PCR procedure. Each of the first two PCR rounds ran for about 9 cycles and used multiplex TRBV1-TRBV30 forward primers together with a Cbeta reverse primer. TCRdb handled the public reads itself, with Q25 trimming in fastp and clone calling in MiXCR, and kept productive beta chains. Entries that share a CDR3 protein sequence are merged under the most common genes and DNA. The sample records tens of thousands of distinct CDR3 sequences, about three quarters of which are singletons. In total, the top ten clones hold 19% of the sample.

Total RNA and DNA were co-extracted from roughly 20-30 mg of bulk tissue with the AllPrep DNA/RNA mini kit, without cell sorting. The source material was liver tumor tissue from sampling region 2. This specimen's cell subset or site label, per the study, means: tumor region T2, inferior pole. Receptors originate from a man in his forties with primary liver carcinoma and hepatitis B virus infection.

This clonotype was seen only once. The junction and the germline gene differ at one end; a read error may be behind it. This chain uses TRBV11-3 with TRBJ2-2; the D gene is possibly TRBD2 (5 bases). The germline CDR1 and CDR2 sequences are SGHNT and YENEEA. This CDR3 is built from 13 residues. The CDR3 sequence is CASSLGFTGELFF. The CDR3 region has the DNA TGTGCCAGCAGCTTAGGCTTCACTGGGGAGTTGTTTTTT.

This clonotype was seen a few times. The chain combines TRBV4-1 with TRBJ2-2; tentative D call: TRBD2 (6 bases). V lost 4 bases, J lost 7 bases, and 19 bases lay in between. The CDR3 consists of 16 residues. Germline lookup yields CDR1 MGHRA and CDR2 YSYEKL. Here the CDR3 reads CASSRDGGRWGGELFF. CDR3 coding DNA: TGCGCCAGCAGCCGAGATGGAGGGAGATGGGGCGGGGAGCTGTTTTTT.

Of note for this clonotype: A much more abundant neighbour one base away suggests this may be a read error. This chain links TRBV29-1 with TRBJ2-1; the D is unclear. The ends were cut back, 4 bases at V and 9 bases at J, with 19 bases in the middle. Germline CDR1 is SQVTM and CDR2 is ANQGSEA. The CDR3 runs 14 residues. The CDR3 DNA sequence: TGCAGCGTTGCTCTAGGTGGGATGTTCGGTGAGCAGTTCTTC. It is translated as CSVALGGMFGEQFF.

The chain employs TRBV14 and TRBJ2-1; 8 nucleotides agree with TRBD2. The CDR3 length is 16 residues. V shed 6 bases and J 16 bases; nucleotides not matched to a gene: 23. Germline CDR1 and CDR2: SGHDN and FVKESK. The CDR3: CASSALAGWVNNEYFF. CDR3 bases: TGTGCCAGCAGTGCCTTAGCGGGATGGGTAAACAATGAGTACTTCTTC. The whole variable domain, remainder taken from reference TRBV14 and TRBJ2-1, is EAGVTQFPSHSVIEKGQTVTLRCDPISGHDNLYWYRRVMGKEIKFLLHFVKESKQDESGMPNNRFLAERTGGTYSTLKVQPAELEDSGVYFCASSALAGWVNNEYFFGPGTRLTVL.

Of note for this clonotype: Here the CDR3 omits its conserved ending phenylalanine or tryptophan, so a read error is the likely source. The gene calls are TRBV11-2 and TRBJ1-1; D ambiguous. CDR1 is SGHAT, CDR2 FQNNGV, per germline. The CDR3 consists of 13 residues. Here the CDR3 reads CASSLSLNTEAFL. In DNA form, the CDR3 reads TGTGCCAGTAGCTTAAGCCTGAACACTGAAGCTTTCCTT.

Turning to this clonotype: An end of the junction does not agree with germline; a read error may underlie this. This chain joins TRBV6-1 and TRBJ1-1; D not certain. This CDR3 is 13 amino acids long. From germline, CDR1 is MNHNS and CDR2 SASEGT. As DNA, the CDR3 is TGTGCCAGCAGTGGTTGGAAGAACACTGGAGCTTTCTTT. Amino acid sequence: CASSGWKNTGAFF.

The chain recombines TRBV7-2 with TRBJ1-3; possibly TRBD1 for D (5 bases). V was trimmed by 5 bases and J by 4 bases, leaving 18 bases between them. The CDR3 contains 16 residues. Looked up from germline, CDR1 is SGHTA and CDR2 is FQGNSA. CDR3 region: CASSVGTPITGNTIYF. The CDR3 DNA follows: TGTGCCAGCAGCGTAGGGACCCCTATCACAGGAAACACCATATATTTT.

Comments on this clonotype: An end of the junction does not agree with germline; a read error may underlie this. The gene calls are TRBV2 and TRBJ1-2; D gene uncertain. Germline V gene data show CDR1 as SNHLY and CDR2 as FYNNEI. There are 11 residues in the CDR3. The CDR3 DNA reads as TGTGCTAGTCGGCGGATCTATGGCTACATCTTC. Residues: CASRRIYGYIF.

As concerns this clonotype: Its ends do not fully match the called genes, so a read error is possible. This chain connects TRBV12-3 or TRBV12-4 to TRBJ2-3; possible D gene TRBD1, 6 bases. The CDR3 is made up of 14 amino acids. For the CDR3, the DNA is TGTTCCAGTAGAACAGGGTACGGCACAGATACGCAGTATTTT. It translates to CSSRTGYGTDTQYF.

The sample holds a few counts of this clonotype. This is likely a read error, given that the CDR3 carries no conserved phenylalanine or tryptophan at its end. The genes are TRBV19 and TRBJ2-5, with D unclear. Germline V gene lookup returns CDR1 LNHDA and CDR2 SQIVND (reference sequence). V was clipped by 6 bases and J by 7 bases, with 18 bases between them. There are 14 residues in the CDR3. The CDR3 DNA is TGTGCCAGTAGCCGAGACGCCGGGTTGGGGACCCAGTACTCC. Translation: CASSRDAGLGTQYS.

A remark on this clonotype: Compared with germline, one end of the junction differs, possibly owing to a read error. The chain combines TRBV29-1 with TRBJ2-5, with TRBD1 as a possible D gene (6 bases). The CDR3 extends over 14 amino acids. Germline CDR1 is SQVTM and CDR2 is ANQGSEA. The CDR3 DNA reads TGCAGCTTTAGGACAGCATCGAATCAAGAGACCCAGTACTTT. Translated, it gives CSFRTASNQETQYF.

V and J are TRBV20-1 and TRBJ2-1, with D possibly matching TRBD2 (5 bases). V lost 6 bases and J 7 bases, leaving 16 bases between the germline ends. Germline values: CDR1 DFQATT, CDR2 SNEGSKA (reference sequence). The CDR3 is 13 residues long. The CDR3 here is CSAFWWERNEQFF. The CDR3 nucleotides are TGCAGTGCCTTCTGGTGGGAGCGGAATGAGCAGTTCTTC.

Comments on this clonotype: Compared with germline, one end of the junction differs, possibly owing to a read error. The chain carries TRBV7-2 and TRBJ2-7; 12 bases are shared with TRBD1. This CDR3 contains 15 residues. CDR1 and CDR2 (germline): SGHTA, FQGNSA. Written as DNA, the CDR3 is TGTGCCGGCAGCGAGCCGGGACAGGGGGCGAACGAGCAGTACTTC. Translating gives CAGSEPGQGANEQYF.

This chain uses TRBV14 with TRBJ2-1, with TRBD1 identical over 7 bases. V lost 7 bases and J lost 8; bases outside the gene matches: 17. The CDR3 covers 16 residues. Germline V lookup: CDR1 SGHDN, CDR2 FVKESK. The CDR3 DNA reads as TGTGCCAGCAACCACTCGATAGGGGGCGTTGTCCATGAGCAGTTCTTC. The encoded protein is CASNHSIGGVVHEQFF.

A remark on this clonotype: The junction departs from germline at one end; a sequencing error may be responsible. The chain uses TRBV4-2 and TRBJ1-2, with a possible D match to TRBD1 (5 bases). Germline lookup yields CDR1 LGHNA and CDR2 YNFKEQ. The CDR3 is made up of 18 amino acids. This CDR3 reads CASSRSSRVGDASYGCTF. CDR3 DNA: TGTGCCAGCAGCCGATCGTCCAGGGTGGGGGACGCGTCCTATGGCTGCACCTTC.

As concerns this clonotype: With a much larger clone just one base away, this may be a read error. The chain joins TRBV28 to TRBJ2-7; no clear D gene. Per germline, CDR1 MDHEN and CDR2 SYDVKM. This CDR3 is 11 amino acids long. The CDR3 reads CASSAPVEQRF. Written as DNA, the CDR3 is TGTGCCAGCAGTGCCCCGGTCGAGCAGCGCTTC.

This clonotype has ten or more counts. The V and J genes are TRBV5-1 and TRBJ2-6, with D perhaps matching TRBD2 (6 bases). V was shortened by 0 bases and J by 4 bases, with 11 bases between the two germline ends. Per the germline V gene, CDR1 is SGHRS and CDR2 is YFSETQ. CDR3 length equals 16 residues. CDR3 coding DNA: TGCGCCAGCAGCTTGGACCTAGCGACCGGGGCCAACGTCCTGACTTTC. It is translated as CASSLDLATGANVLTF.

Many counts were recorded for this clonotype. The rearrangement joins TRBV6-4 to TRBJ2-1, with 9 nucleotides matching TRBD2. With V trimmed by 3 bases and J by 5 bases, 2 bases remained unmatched. Germline values: CDR1 MRHNA, CDR2 SNTAGT. This CDR3 contains 14 residues. The DNA for the CDR3 is TGTGCCAGCAGTGAAGGGACTAGCAACAATGAGCAGTTCTTC. Translated, it gives CASSEGTSNNEQFF.

About this clonotype: Because the CDR3 is missing its conserved closing phenylalanine or tryptophan, this is likely a read error. This chain connects TRBV11-2 to TRBJ2-7; D may be TRBD1 (5 bases). Gene TRBJ2-1 matches the end of the DNA better, so the J call may be wrong. CDR1 and CDR2 (germline): SGHAT, FQNNGV. CDR3 length: 14 residues. DNA for the CDR3: TGTGCCAGCAGCTCTAACAGGAACTCCTACGATCAGTTCCTC. Protein sequence: CASSSNRNSYDQFL.

This clonotype was seen many times. The chain couples TRBV12-3 or TRBV12-4 to TRBJ2-1, with 7 bases aligning to TRBD2. There are 14 residues in the CDR3. With V trimmed by 7 bases and J by 5 bases, 8 bases remained unmatched. CDR3 sequence: CASKIAGLDNEQFF. In nucleotides, the CDR3 is TGTGCCAGCAAAATAGCGGGCCTGGACAATGAGCAGTTCTTC.

As regards this clonotype: One end of the junction does not line up with germline, which may come from a read error. This CDR3 is CASSPGLAEPNEQFF. CDR3 DNA sequence: TGTGCCAGCAGCCCGGGACTAGCGGAACCTAATGAGCAATTCTTC. This rearrangement joins TRBV11-2 to TRBJ2-1; 11 nucleotides line up with TRBD2. The CDR3 totals 15 residues. Germline V gene data show CDR1 as SGHAT and CDR2 as FQNNGV. The full variable domain, completed using reference TRBV11-2 and TRBJ2-1, is EAGVAQSPRYKIIEKRQSVAFWCNPISGHATLYWYQQILGQGPKLLIQFQNNGVVDDSQLPKDRFSAERLKGVDSTLKIQPAKLEDSAVYLCASSPGLAEPNEQFFGPGTRLTVL.

Worth noting for this clonotype: One junction end disagrees with the germline gene, perhaps due to a read error. This chain connects TRBV6-4 to TRBJ2-3; possibly TRBD1 or TRBD2 for D (7 bases each). The V gene's germline CDR1 is MRHNA and CDR2 SNTAGT. The CDR3 has 14 amino acids. DNA of the CDR3: TGTGCCAGCAGTGACCCGAGCGGGACAGATACGCACTATTTT. It specifies CASSDPSGTDTHYF.

The rearrangement joins TRBV18 to TRBJ2-5; D not certain. CDR1 and CDR2 (germline): KGHSH, LQKENI. The CDR3 runs to 14 residues. V lost 2 bases, J lost 4 bases, and 11 bases lay in between. The CDR3 DNA follows: TGTGCCAGCTCACCAATGAGGATGGGAGAGACCCAGTACTTC. It is translated as CASSPMRMGETQYF.

On this clonotype itself: The junction departs from the called germline gene at one end, perhaps through a read error. The chain uses TRBV5-4 and TRBJ2-3; D call uncertain. CDR1 is SGHNT, CDR2 YYREEE, per germline (reference sequence). This CDR3 is 13 amino acids long. The CDR3 protein is CASSLVPGDTQYF. In nucleotides, the CDR3 is TGTGCCAGCAGCTTGGTCCCAGGAGATACGCAATATTTT.

Note on this clonotype: A much larger clone is a single base away; this may be a read error. The V gene is TRBV29-1, the J gene TRBJ1-2; TRBD1 matches at 7 bases. CDR3 length equals 11 residues. In germline, CDR1 is SQVTM, CDR2 ANQGSEA. This CDR3 reads CRVEEFGTDYF. CDR3 nucleotide sequence: TGCAGGGTTGAAGAGTTCGGGACAGACTACTTC.

The rearrangement uses TRBV7-3 and TRBJ2-1; perhaps D is TRBD1 or TRBD2 (5 bases each). The CDR3 runs 14 residues. Trimming cost V 4 bases and J 9 bases, with 16 bases left between them. CDR1 is SGHTA and CDR2 is FQGTGA in the germline V gene. The CDR3 coding sequence is TGTGCCAGCAGCTCCCTCGGGACGGGTCGTGAGCAGTTCTTC. This gives the protein CASSSLGTGREQFF.

This chain uses TRBV28 with TRBJ2-2; 8 nucleotides align to TRBD1. Per germline, CDR1 MDHEN and CDR2 SYDVKM. V shed 5 bases, J shed 7 bases, and the junction held 12 bases outside the gene matches. This CDR3 has 16 amino acids. CDR3 loop: CASSPPGQGRSGELFF. CDR3 bases: TGTGCCAGCAGTCCCCCTGGACAGGGAAGAAGCGGGGAGCTGTTTTTT.

This clonotype is medium-sized. CDR3 protein: CSVGGVDSYYGYTF. Here the CDR3 DNA reads TGCAGCGTTGGGGGGGTGGACTCATACTATGGCTACACCTTC. The rearrangement uses TRBV29-1 and TRBJ1-2, with D possibly being TRBD1 (5 bases). CDR3 length: 14 amino acids. Per the germline V gene, CDR1 is SQVTM and CDR2 is ANQGSEA. Trimming shortened V by 4 bases and J by 3 bases, and 15 bases separated the two germline ends.

The rearrangement uses TRBV6-1 and TRBJ2-3, with D possibly matching TRBD2 (6 bases). The V gene's germline CDR1 is MNHNS and CDR2 SASEGT. The CDR3 runs to 16 residues. Trimming removed 1 base at V and 14 bases at J, with 25 bases between. CDR3 residues: CASSEVLRSRRDRRYF. The DNA for the CDR3 is TGTGCCAGCAGTGAAGTTTTGCGGAGTCGGCGGGATAGACGGTATTTT.

The chain couples TRBV5-6 to TRBJ2-6; 7 positions match TRBD1. CDR3 length: 17 amino acids. Trimming took 6 bases from V and 4 from J; bases not matched to a gene: 13. CDR1 is SGHDT, CDR2 YYEEEE, per germline. The CDR3 sequence: CASNQDRLSWGANVLTF. DNA of the CDR3: TGTGCCAGCAACCAGGACAGGTTGTCCTGGGGGGCCAACGTCCTGACTTTC.